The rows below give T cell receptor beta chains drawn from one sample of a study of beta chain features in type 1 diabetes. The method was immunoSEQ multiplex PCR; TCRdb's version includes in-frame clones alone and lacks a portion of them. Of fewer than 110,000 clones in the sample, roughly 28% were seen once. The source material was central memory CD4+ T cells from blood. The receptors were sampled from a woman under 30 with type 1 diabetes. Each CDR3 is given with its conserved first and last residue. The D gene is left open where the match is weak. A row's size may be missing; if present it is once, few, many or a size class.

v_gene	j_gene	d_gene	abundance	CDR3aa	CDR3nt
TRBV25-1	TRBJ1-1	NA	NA	CASSTGTFSEAFF	TGTGCCAGCAGTACCGGGACATTCTCTGAAGCTTTCTTT
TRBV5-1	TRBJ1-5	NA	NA	CASSLGGGNQPQHF	TGCGCCAGCAGCTTGGGAGGGGGAAATCAGCCCCAGCATTTT
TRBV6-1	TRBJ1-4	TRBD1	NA	CASSRDRDEKLFF	TGTGCCAGCAGTCGGGACAGGGATGAAAAACTGTTTTTT
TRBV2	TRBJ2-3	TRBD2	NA	CASRLAGAGTDTQYF	TGTGCCAGCCGGCTAGCGGGGGCGGGCACAGATACGCAGTATTTT
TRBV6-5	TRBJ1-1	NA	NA	CASSPRPGADEAFF	TGTGCCAGCAGCCCCCGCCCAGGGGCGGATGAAGCTTTCTTT
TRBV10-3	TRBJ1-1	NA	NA	CAISDNRNRQNTEAFF	TGTGCCATCAGTGATAACCGTAACAGGCAGAACACTGAAGCTTTCTTT
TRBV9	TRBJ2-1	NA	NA	CASSADKGDEQFF	TGTGCCAGCAGCGCGGACAAAGGGGATGAGCAGTTCTTC
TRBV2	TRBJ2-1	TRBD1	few	CASRRGTGEQNEQFF	TGTGCCAGCAGAAGGGGCACAGGGGAGCAGAATGAGCAGTTCTTC
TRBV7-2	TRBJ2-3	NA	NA	CASSFRSELQYF	TGTGCCAGCAGCTTTAGGTCGGAGCTTCAGTATTTT
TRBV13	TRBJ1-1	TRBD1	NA	CASSLGDRDETEAFF	TGTGCCAGCAGCTTAGGGGACAGGGATGAGACTGAAGCTTTCTTT
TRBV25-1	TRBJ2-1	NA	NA	CASSKPQGSYNEQFF	TGTGCCAGCAGTAAACCCCAGGGATCCTACAATGAGCAGTTCTTC
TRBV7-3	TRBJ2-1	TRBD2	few	CASSSYSGANEQFF	TGTGCCAGCAGCTCTTACAGCGGGGCCAATGAGCAGTTCTTC
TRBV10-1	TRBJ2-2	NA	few	CASSAEPATGELFF	TGCGCCAGCAGTGCCGAGCCCGCTACCGGGGAGCTGTTTTTT
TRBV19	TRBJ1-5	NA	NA	CASSLTASNQPQHF	TGTGCCAGTAGCTTGACAGCTAGCAATCAGCCCCAGCATTTT
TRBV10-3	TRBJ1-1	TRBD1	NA	CAISEPGQGLNTEAFF	TGTGCCATCAGTGAGCCGGGACAGGGACTGAACACTGAAGCTTTCTTT
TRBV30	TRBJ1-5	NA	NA	CAWKARNSNQPQHF	TGTGCCTGGAAGGCCAGGAATAGCAATCAGCCCCAGCATTTT
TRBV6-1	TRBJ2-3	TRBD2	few	CASSEAWLAASNTQYF	TGTGCCAGCAGTGAAGCTTGGCTAGCGGCCTCCAATACGCAGTATTTT
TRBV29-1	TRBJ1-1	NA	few	CSVVGRMNTEAFF	TGCAGCGTTGTCGGCAGGATGAACACTGAAGCTTTCTTT
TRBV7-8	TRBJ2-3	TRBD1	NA	CASSFHGTVSTDTQYF	TGTGCCAGCAGCTTCCACGGGACAGTAAGCACAGATACGCAGTATTTT
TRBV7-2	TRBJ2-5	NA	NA	CASSLGEAETQYF	TGTGCCAGCAGCTTAGGGGAGGCGGAGACCCAGTACTTC
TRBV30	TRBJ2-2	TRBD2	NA	CAWSVAGVGELFF	TGTGCCTGGAGTGTTGCGGGGGTCGGGGAGCTGTTTTTT
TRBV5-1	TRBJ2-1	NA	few	CASSLALQGDEQFF	TGCGCCAGCAGCTTGGCCCTACAGGGCGATGAGCAGTTCTTC
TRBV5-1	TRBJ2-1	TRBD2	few	CASSLGLAGVHEQFF	TGCGCCAGCAGCTTGGGACTAGCGGGAGTCCATGAGCAGTTCTTC
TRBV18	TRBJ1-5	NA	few	CASSPSSGDRPQHF	TGTGCCAGCTCACCATCGTCAGGGGACCGGCCCCAGCATTTT
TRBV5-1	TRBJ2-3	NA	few	CASSLAPGSDTQYF	TGCGCCAGCAGCTTGGCGCCAGGATCAGATACGCAGTATTTT
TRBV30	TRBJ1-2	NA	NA	CAWSVRDYGYTF	TGTGCCTGGAGTGTGCGAGACTATGGCTACACCTTC
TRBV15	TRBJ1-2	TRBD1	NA	CATSRARPGQGLYGYTF	TGTGCCACCAGCAGAGCACGACCGGGACAGGGCCTCTATGGCTACACCTTC
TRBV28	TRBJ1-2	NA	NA	CASRSGQINYGYTF	TGTGCCAGCCGGTCTGGACAGATTAACTATGGCTACACCTTC
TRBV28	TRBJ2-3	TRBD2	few	CASRGGSSTDTQYF	TGTGCCAGCCGGGGGGGGTCAAGCACAGATACGCAGTATTTT
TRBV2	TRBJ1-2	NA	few	CASRATGDYGYTF	TGTGCCAGCAGGGCGACAGGAGACTATGGCTACACCTTC
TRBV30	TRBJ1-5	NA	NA	CAWTLGSNQPQHF	TGTGCCTGGACCCTAGGATCCAATCAGCCCCAGCATTTT
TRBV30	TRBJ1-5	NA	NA	CAWSDTGNGQPQHF	TGTGCCTGGAGTGATACAGGGAACGGGCAGCCCCAGCATTTT
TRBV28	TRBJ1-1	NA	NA	CASSTGEHTEAFF	TGTGCCAGCAGTACCGGGGAGCACACTGAAGCTTTCTTT
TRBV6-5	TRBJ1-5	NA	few	CASREGYSNQPQHF	TGTGCCAGTCGGGAAGGGTATAGCAATCAGCCCCAGCATTTT
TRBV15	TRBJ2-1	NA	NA	CATSRGQGNNEQFF	TGTGCCACCAGCAGAGGGCAGGGAAACAATGAGCAGTTCTTC
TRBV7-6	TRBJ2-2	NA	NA	CASTLGRTGELFF	TGTGCCAGCACCTTGGGGAGGACCGGGGAGCTGTTTTTT
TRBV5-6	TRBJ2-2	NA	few	CASSFSIENTGELFF	TGTGCCAGCAGCTTTTCTATTGAGAACACCGGGGAGCTGTTTTTT
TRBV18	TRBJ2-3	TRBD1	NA	CASSPGTGPDTQYF	TGTGCCAGCTCACCAGGGACAGGGCCAGATACGCAGTATTTT
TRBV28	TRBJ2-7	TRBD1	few	CASSPPGQVSDEQYF	TGTGCCAGCAGTCCTCCCGGACAGGTCAGCGACGAGCAGTACTTC
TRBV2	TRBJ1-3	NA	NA	CASSENFSGNTIYF	TGTGCCAGCAGTGAAAACTTCTCTGGAAACACCATATATTTT
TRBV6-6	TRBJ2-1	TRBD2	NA	CASSGHTSGRGNEQFF	TGTGCCAGCAGTGGACACACTAGCGGGAGGGGGAATGAGCAGTTCTTC
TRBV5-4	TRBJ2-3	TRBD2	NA	CASSSRLAGVADTQYF	TGTGCCAGCAGCTCCCGACTAGCGGGAGTTGCTGATACGCAGTATTTT
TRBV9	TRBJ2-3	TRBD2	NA	CASSSREGRDTQYF	TGTGCCAGCTCATCGCGGGAGGGCCGAGATACGCAGTATTTT
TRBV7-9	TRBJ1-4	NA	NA	CASSLRPGMDEKLFF	TGTGCCAGCAGCTTAAGACCGGGGATGGATGAAAAACTGTTTTTT
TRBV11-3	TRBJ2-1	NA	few	CASSLGASNNEQFF	TGTGCCAGCAGCTTAGGGGCCAGCAACAATGAGCAGTTCTTC
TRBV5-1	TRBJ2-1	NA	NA	CASSLGRDYEQFF	TGCGCCAGCAGCTTGGGGCGGGACTATGAGCAGTTCTTC
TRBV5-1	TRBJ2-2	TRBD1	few	CASSPGQGGWNTGELFF	TGCGCCAGCAGCCCGGGACAGGGGGGATGGAACACCGGGGAGCTGTTTTTT
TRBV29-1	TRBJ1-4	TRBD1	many	CSVAGQGAREKLFF	TGCAGCGTGGCAGGACAGGGGGCGCGAGAAAAACTGTTTTTT
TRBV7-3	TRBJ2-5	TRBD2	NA	CASSPRGGRTQETQYF	TGTGCCAGCAGCCCCCGCGGGGGACGGACCCAAGAGACCCAGTACTTC
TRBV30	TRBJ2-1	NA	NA	CAWVANNEQFF	TGTGCCTGGGTAGCAAACAATGAGCAGTTCTTC
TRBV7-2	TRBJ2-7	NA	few	CASSRGPYEQYF	TGTGCCAGCAGCAGAGGGCCCTACGAGCAGTACTTC
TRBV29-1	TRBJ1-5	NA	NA	CSVGQKDRPQHF	TGCAGCGTTGGACAGAAGGACCGGCCCCAGCATTTT
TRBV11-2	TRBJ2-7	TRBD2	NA	CASSLMAGTSVGEQYF	TGTGCCAGCAGCTTAATGGCCGGGACTAGTGTTGGCGAGCAGTACTTC